What follows are 13 T cell receptor beta chains derived from one specimen sequenced in a study of CD8 T cells in ankylosing spondylitis. Their specific antigens are unknown. TCRdb redid the calling of the 5' RACE reads with MiXCR, one entry per CDR3 protein. This sample yields about 840,000 distinct CDR3 sequences, of which roughly 12% are seen a single time; 0.51% belongs to the top ten. Study-wide results and caveats: Blood from ankylosing spondylitis patients appeared to carry a characteristic roughly 8-variant TCR beta motif.

The sample taken for sequencing was blood, either unsorted or a sorted T cell fraction (not recorded which). These TCRs come from a male donor with ankylosing spondylitis.

This clonotype was observed a handful of times. The chain uses TRBV20-1 and TRBJ1-1; D not resolved. CDR3 length: 14 amino acids. The germline CDR1 and CDR2 sequences are DFQATT and SNEGSKA (reference sequence). The germline V and J ends were trimmed by 0 bases and 3 bases, with 11 bases remaining between them. CDR3 sequence reads: CSARDLGVDTEAFF. The CDR3 DNA sequence: TGCAGTGCTAGAGACCTCGGGGTTGACACTGAAGCTTTCTTT.

This rearrangement joins TRBV18 to TRBJ1-2; TRBD1 might be the D (5 bases). V gave up 6 bases and J gave up 4 bases, with 15 bases separating them. This CDR3 has 14 amino acids. CDR1 is KGHSH, CDR2 LQKENI, per germline. The CDR3 loop reads CASSNLRQSYGYTF. The DNA of the CDR3 is TGTGCCAGCTCCAATTTACGACAGAGCTATGGCTACACCTTC.

In its sample, this clonotype was seen a few times. The V gene is TRBV28, the J gene TRBJ2-5; 8 nucleotides align to TRBD1. Germline V gene data show CDR1 as MDHEN and CDR2 as SYDVKM. This CDR3 contains 14 residues. V dropped 2 bases and J dropped 3; count of bases not matched to a gene: 2. The CDR3 loop is CASSLHRGKETQYF. CDR3 DNA sequence: TGTGCCAGCAGTTTACACAGGGGGAAAGAGACCCAGTACTTC.

This clonotype was observed a handful of times. The rearrangement joins TRBV7-2 to TRBJ2-7; no clear D. The V gene lost 1 base and the J gene lost 3 bases, with 10 bases spanning the gap. The germline gives CDR1 SGHTA, CDR2 FQGNSA. The CDR3 runs to 14 residues. The CDR3 bases are TGTGCCAGCAGCTTAGATTGGGTAATCTACGAGCAGTACTTC. Protein sequence: CASSLDWVIYEQYF.

The gene calls are TRBV24-1 and TRBJ2-1; either TRBD1 or TRBD2 may fit D (5 bases each). With 5 bases removed from V and 14 bases from J, the gap between germline ends came to 12 bases. The CDR3 is 11 residues long. Germline-derived CDR1 and CDR2 are KGHDR and SFDVKD. The CDR3 nucleotides are TGTGCCACCAGTGTAAGGGGACGGAAGTTCTTC. Residues: CATSVRGRKFF.

This sequence joins TRBV6-5 and TRBJ1-5; D possibly corresponds to TRBD1 (5 bases). Trimming removed 4 bases at V and 5 bases at J, with 15 bases between. Germline CDR1 is MNHEY and CDR2 is SVGAGI. The CDR3 contains 15 residues. CDR3 coding DNA: TGTGCCAGCAGTTTGGGGGTAGGATTGGATCAGCCCCAGCATTTT. Its translation is CASSLGVGLDQPQHF.

V usage is TRBV7-8 and J usage is TRBJ2-1, with TRBD2 matching over 11 bases. The germline CDR1 and CDR2 sequences are SGHVS and FQNEAQ. J was trimmed by 5 bases and V by 2 bases; bases with no gene match: 11. This CDR3 comprises 18 residues. The CDR3 loop reads CASSLPYRLAGTHNEQFF. The CDR3 DNA follows: TGTGCCAGCAGCTTACCCTACCGACTAGCGGGGACACACAATGAGCAGTTCTTC.

The gene calls are TRBV27 and TRBJ2-5, with D hard to call. The CDR3 covers 14 residues. Germline CDR1 MNHEY, CDR2 SMNVEV (reference sequence). Trimming removed 3 bases from V and 2 bases from J, with 10 bases in between. The CDR3 bases are TGTGCCAGCAGTTTCAAACTTGCTCAAGAGACCCAGTACTTC. It encodes CASSFKLAQETQYF.

This clonotype was detected a few times. This chain uses TRBV5-1 with TRBJ2-5; no definite D call. This CDR3 spans 11 amino acids. Germline V gene lookup returns CDR1 SGHRS and CDR2 YFSETQ. Trimming stripped 0 bases from V and 7 bases from J, with 4 bases between. The CDR3 region is CASSLEATQYF. In nucleotides, the CDR3 is TGCGCCAGCAGCTTGGAGGCGACCCAGTACTTC.

In its sample, this clonotype was seen many times. V usage is TRBV5-1 and J usage is TRBJ2-1; D is unclear. From germline, CDR1 is SGHRS and CDR2 YFSETQ. The CDR3 length is 15 residues. Trimming removed 2 bases from V and 4 bases from J, with 13 bases in between. Here the CDR3 DNA reads TGCGCCAGCAGCTTCGGCTCAGAGATATACAATGAGCAGTTCTTC. Its protein is CASSFGSEIYNEQFF.

The sample holds a few counts of this clonotype. The genes are TRBV7-9 and TRBJ2-7; no clear D. V shed 2 bases and J shed 6 bases, with 5 bases lying between them. The length of the CDR3 is 11 residues. Germline CDR1 is SEHNR and CDR2 is FQNEAQ (reference sequence). The CDR3 is CASSLSFEQYF. In nucleotides, the CDR3 is TGTGCCAGCAGCTTAAGTTTCGAGCAGTACTTC.

The J gene is TRBJ1-2, the V gene TRBV20-1; D unclear. Germline V gives CDR1 DFQATT, CDR2 SNEGSKA (reference sequence). Trimming pared 3 bases from V and 8 bases from J, leaving 16 bases between. This CDR3 has 13 amino acids. CDR3 in amino acids: CSAREGFRGGYTF. CDR3 DNA: TGCAGTGCTAGGGAGGGATTTAGAGGAGGCTACACCTTC.

The chain combines TRBV6-1 with TRBJ2-6; TRBD1 aligns across 7 bases. The germline CDR1 and CDR2 sequences are MNHNS and SASEGT. CDR3 length: 17 residues. With V trimmed by 5 bases and J by 2 bases, 9 bases remained unmatched. CDR3 DNA: TGTGCCAGCAGTAAGTCCTCACAGGGGACTGGGGCCAACGTCCTGACTTTC. Translating gives CASSKSSQGTGANVLTF.